This TCR beta chain was identified in a study of blood T cell repertoires in COVID-19. Study at large: Both acute and convalescent COVID-19 samples were obtained from the United States, Italy and Spain. T cells, B-cell-depleted T cells, or PBMCs supplied cDNA or gDNA.

Original data processing: Amplification of reference gene primers was used by the study to estimate nucleated cell counts. Repertoires were generated with immunoSEQ multiplex PCR, while TCRdb's copy carries only in-frame clones and drops some. V and J calls and clone size follow that table, whereas D and trimming were derived from the DNA. The sample lists 240,000 or so clones, around 86% occurring once. Material for sequencing was peripheral blood. This receptor was obtained from a woman in her thirties who had recovered from COVID-19.

CDR3 bases: TGTGCCAGCAGTGATGACCGGGGATTGCCAGAGACCCAGTACTTC. Protein: CASSDDRGLPETQYF. V is TRBV2 and J is TRBJ2-5, with D perhaps TRBD2 (5 bases). CDR3 length: 15 amino acids. V was shortened by 3 bases and J by 4 bases, with 15 bases between the two germline ends. Germline V gene data show CDR1 as SNHLY and CDR2 as FYNNEI.